This T cell receptor (beta chain) was identified during a study of response to subunit inactivated influenza vaccine (dated by TCRdb to the late 2010s). Turning to the overall study: Deep quantitative T cell receptor repertoire profiling was used in the study to track responses to a trivalent subunit inactivated influenza vaccine.

V loses 7 bases, J loses 4 bases, and the germline ends lie 13 bases apart. The CDR3, cysteine through phenylalanine, is 14 amino acids long. This entry keeps only the CDR3 DNA: 42 bases, framed from base 1. CDR1 and CDR2 are read off the germline V gene as MNHEY and SVGEGT. Library construction relied on RT-PCR. Sequencing relied on an Illumina HiSeq 2500. TCRdb redid the processing of the public reads, applying fastp at Q25 and MiXCR, and retained in-frame beta chains. Entries that share a CDR3 protein sequence are merged under the most common genes and DNA. This sample is represented by roughly 620,000 distinct CDR3 sequences; about 11% of them were singletons. The top ten clones comprise 11% of the sample. The investigation overall reported the following: The authors suggested that each seasonal influenza vaccination may recruit only a limited number of new T cells.

As to this clonotype: What antigen it recognizes has not been identified. Qualities for individual bases were not recorded, and no much larger clone is one base off.

This sample also appeared in a second study, on T cells expressing NK-cell markers. The second study's paper adds: 5'RACE template switching, by which a universal primer site and unique molecular identifiers were added, was used to make TCR beta cDNA libraries. Roughly 8 donors provided sorted CD3+CD56+NKG2C+, CD3+CD56+NKG2C- and CD3+CD56-NKG2C+ T-cell subsets, whose TCR beta-chain repertoires were profiled. Of the eight sequenced donors, seven were found to be HCMV-seropositive and one was found to be HCMV-seronegative. In several experiments an anti-gammadeltaTCR antibody was added to restrict sorting to alphabetaTCR-expressing T cells. In more than 5 donors, the dominant CD3+CD56+NKG2C+ clonotypes ranked among the top 10 CD8+ clonotypes, making up about 1.0-8% of CD8+ T cells. Those dominant clonotypes were again the most abundant among CD3+CD56-NKG2C+ cells in a handful of donors, at about 25-65%. Whether the expanded NKG2C-expressing T cell clones were specific for HCMV antigens was left unclear. The eight sequenced donors were randomly selected healthy volunteers, three men and five women. To determine HCMV serostatus, a commercial ELISA kit was used to detect HCMV-specific IgG in serum. Ficoll density gradient centrifugation was used to isolate peripheral blood mononuclear cells from blood. For roughly 6 donors, bulk peripheral blood T-cell repertoires were additionally sequenced from unsorted PBMC. cDNA synthesis was primed from the TCR beta constant segment and was followed by two successive PCR amplification steps. Sequencing of the libraries produced 2 x 150 bp reads on Illumina HiSeq 2000/2500, MiSeq or NextSeq. MIGEC handled demultiplexing of the reads and grouping by UMI, while MiTCR was used to assemble and quantify clonotypes. To exclude erroneous sequences, any TCR cDNA sequence not supported by at least two reads was discarded. The tcR package was used for downstream repertoire analysis, with clonotypes matched between fractions based on CDR3 nucleotide sequence plus V segment. VDJmatch was used to annotate antigen specificity against VDJdb, with one amino acid substitution allowed in CDR3.

The clonotype was recovered from a man aged 50 to 59 who received an inactivated influenza vaccine. Donor details come from another sample of the same person, matched by shared clones. Source: PBMCs from blood, taken on the day of vaccination. Here the chain combines TRBV6-2 or TRBV6-3 and TRBJ2-2; TRBD2 could be the D gene, as 6 bases match. The sequenced DNA: TGTGCCAGCAAGCGGGCTGGTTCCACCGGGGAGCTGTTTTTT. This codes for CASKRAGSTGELFF.